The 23 T cell receptor beta chains below were found in one sample sequenced in a study of shared T cell receptors in the human thymus. Libraries were prepared by immunoSEQ multiplex PCR; TCRdb keeps only in-frame clonotypes and omits some of them. The data hold over 650,000 clones, with 80% to 90% observed a single time. These data are also associated with another study on human thymus T cells.

The sample comprised thymocytes. Every receptor here comes from a boy in the first two years of life with a congenital heart defect.

V gene TRBV28 combines with J gene TRBJ2-7; tentatively, D is TRBD1 (6 bases). V was pared by 2 bases and J by 7 bases, with 18 bases between. CDR3 length: 15 residues. Germline values: CDR1 MDHEN, CDR2 SYDVKM. CDR3 protein: CASSLRDIASLEQYF. CDR3 nucleotides: TGTGCCAGCAGTTTAAGGGACATAGCGTCCCTGGAGCAGTACTTC.

This clone is a singleton in its sample. V and J are TRBV25-1 and TRBJ2-3; TRBD2 agrees at 11 bases. With 6 bases clipped from V and 6 bases from J, the junction kept 11 bases outside the gene matches. The germline gives CDR1 MGHDK, CDR2 SYGVNS. This CDR3 has 16 residues. CDR3 protein: CASRALTSGEEDTQYF. The CDR3 coding sequence is TGTGCCAGCAGGGCCTTGACTAGCGGGGAAGAGGATACGCAGTATTTT.

The gene calls are TRBV30 and TRBJ1-1; D call uncertain. The V gene lost 7 bases and the J gene lost 7 bases, with 16 bases spanning the gap. The CDR3 sequence is 12 residues long. Germline CDR1 is GTSNPN and CDR2 is SVGIG (reference sequence). The DNA of the CDR3 is TGTGCCTCTGACGCGGCCGAATATGAAGCTTTCTTT. It specifies CASDAAEYEAFF.

This clone occurred once. The chain carries TRBV9 and TRBJ2-7, with D tentatively TRBD2 (5 bases). The CDR3 totals 16 residues. Germline CDR1 is SGDLS and CDR2 is YYNGEE. V lost 0 bases and J lost 3, with 16 bases in between. DNA for the CDR3: TGTGCCAGCAGCGTAGCTGAAGCGGAGTCCCTCTACGAGCAGTACTTC. This codes for CASSVAEAESLYEQYF.

In this sample, this clone turned up once. CDR3 coding DNA: TGTGCCACCAGCAGATCCAACCGGACTAGCGGGAGGTCTAACACCGGGGAGCTGTTTTTT. Translation: CATSRSNRTSGRSNTGELFF. The chain uses TRBV15 and TRBJ2-2; 14 nucleotides agree with TRBD2. The germline gives CDR1 LNHNV, CDR2 YYDKDF (reference sequence). This CDR3 contains 20 residues. Trimming cost V 2 bases and J 2 bases; bases outside gene matches: 10.

The rearrangement joins TRBV27 to TRBJ2-3; D possibly corresponds to TRBD1 (5 bases). The V gene's germline CDR1 is MNHEY and CDR2 SMNVEV (reference sequence). The CDR3 contains 17 residues. V was cut by 2 bases and J by 0 bases, with 15 bases left in between. The CDR3 is CASSLRDSNLSTDTQYF. The DNA for the CDR3 is TGTGCCAGCAGTTTAAGAGACAGCAATCTAAGCACAGATACGCAGTATTTT.

The chain links TRBV28 to TRBJ2-1, with TRBD1 identical over 8 bases. CDR3 length: 15 residues. Trimming cost V 5 bases and J 9 bases; bases outside gene matches: 12. Germline loops: CDR1 MDHEN, CDR2 SYDVKM. The CDR3 DNA sequence: TGTGCCAGCAGTCCTTGGGACAGGAGGACCCCTGAGCAGTTCTTC. Protein product: CASSPWDRRTPEQFF.

This chain connects TRBV10-3 to TRBJ1-4; D unresolved. Trimming cost V 3 bases and J 7 bases, with 18 bases left between them. The CDR3 has 16 amino acids. CDR1 is ENHRY and CDR2 is SYGVKD in the germline V gene. The DNA for the CDR3 is TGTGCCATCAGTGAACTTGGCGGGAGTCTCTCTGAAAAACTGTTTTTT. Amino acid sequence: CAISELGGSLSEKLFF.

The rearrangement joins TRBV29-1 to TRBJ2-7, with D perhaps matching TRBD1 (6 bases). The germline gives CDR1 SQVTM, CDR2 ANQGSEA. The length of the CDR3 is 14 residues. The V end was cut by 3 bases, the J end by 5 bases, with 17 bases between. The CDR3 region is CSVEVTGTGHEQYF. CDR3 DNA sequence: TGCAGCGTTGAGGTAACAGGGACGGGGCACGAGCAGTACTTC.

The chain is built from TRBV19 and TRBJ2-5, with TRBD1 matching over 7 bases. Trimming cost V 8 bases and J 3 bases; bases outside gene matches: 3. This CDR3 comprises 12 residues. Looked up from germline, CDR1 is LNHDA and CDR2 is SQIVND (reference sequence). CDR3 bases: TGTGCCAGTCGGGACAGTAAAGAGACCCAGTACTTC. Encoded protein: CASRDSKETQYF.

CDR3 DNA: TGTGCCAGCAGTTTACTCCGGGGGTTCAATCAGCCCCAGCATTTT. Encoded protein: CASSLLRGFNQPQHF. This sequence joins TRBV28 and TRBJ1-5; D is possibly TRBD1 (5 bases). V lost 2 bases and J lost 3, with 11 bases in between. CDR3 length: 15 amino acids. Germline V lookup: CDR1 MDHEN, CDR2 SYDVKM.

This chain uses TRBV5-5 with TRBJ2-4; a possible D gene is TRBD1 (5 bases). CDR1 is SGHKS, CDR2 YYEKEE, per germline (reference sequence). V was cut by 4 bases and J by 0 bases, with 8 bases left in between. The CDR3 length is 14 residues. Written as DNA, the CDR3 is TGTGCCAGCAGCCCACAGGAAGCCAAAAACATTCAGTACTTC. Amino acids: CASSPQEAKNIQYF.

This chain connects TRBV27 to TRBJ2-7; 12 bases align to TRBD2. This CDR3 has 20 amino acids. V lost 3 bases and J lost 1; bases outside the gene matches: 16. CDR1 is MNHEY and CDR2 is SMNVEV in the germline V gene (reference sequence). The CDR3 nucleotides are TGTGCCAGCAGTTTTCGCCTAGCGGGAGGGACAGAAGCCTTTTCCTACGAGCAGTACTTC. Translated, it gives CASSFRLAGGTEAFSYEQYF.

The genes are TRBV18 and TRBJ2-3, with 7 bases fitting TRBD1. Per the germline V gene, CDR1 is KGHSH and CDR2 is LQKENI. This CDR3 region has 16 residues. Germline trimming cut 4 bases from V and 2 bases from J; bases unmatched to any gene: 9. Here the CDR3 reads CASSRLDRVTTDTQYF. In DNA, the CDR3 is TGTGCCAGCTCACGCCTCGACAGGGTGACCACAGATACGCAGTATTTT.

The chain links TRBV5-1 to TRBJ2-1; D is perhaps TRBD1 (5 bases). Germline V gene data show CDR1 as SGHRS and CDR2 as YFSETQ. This CDR3 contains 19 residues. Trimming pared 0 bases from V and 0 bases from J, leaving 19 bases between. The DNA for the CDR3 is TGCGCCAGCAGCTTGGGGGGCAGTTGGGGCTCGAGCTCCTACAATGAGCAGTTCTTC. Translating gives CASSLGGSWGSSSYNEQFF. The full variable domain, with the rest looked up from reference TRBV5-1 and TRBJ2-1, is KAGVTQTPRYLIKTRGQQVTLSCSPISGHRSVSWYQQTPGQGLQFLFEYFSETQRNKGNFPGRFSGRQFSNSRSEMNVSTLELGDSALYLCASSLGGSWGSSSYNEQFFGPGTRLTVL.

CDR3 sequence (DNA): TGTGCCAGCAGTGCGCATTCAGGGGGACGCAATCAGCCCCAGCATTTT. The encoded protein is CASSAHSGGRNQPQHF. The rearrangement uses TRBV6-1 and TRBJ1-5; 7 bases align to TRBD1. The CDR3 totals 16 residues. The V gene's germline CDR1 is MNHNS and CDR2 SASEGT. Trimming at V came to 4 bases and at J to 2 bases, leaving 8 bases not matched to a gene.

The chain carries TRBV5-8 and TRBJ1-1; 12 bases map to TRBD1. Germline V gene sequence: CDR1 SGHTS, CDR2 YDEGEE. V shed 2 bases and J 1 base; nucleotides not matched to a gene: 3. The CDR3 runs to 16 residues. CDR3 amino acids: CASSFRDRGPNTEAFF. The CDR3 DNA is TGTGCCAGCAGCTTCCGGGACAGGGGGCCGAACACTGAAGCTTTCTTT.

This clone was seen just once. The J gene is TRBJ2-2, the V gene TRBV10-2, with D maybe TRBD1 (6 bases). Trimming took off 10 bases at V and 4 bases at J, with 19 bases between the two ends. This CDR3 comprises 15 residues. Germline CDR1 WSHSY, CDR2 SAAADI. The CDR3 spells CATLLEGVTTGELFF. The CDR3, as DNA: TGCGCCACCCTGCTAGAGGGGGTCACCACCGGGGAGCTGTTTTTT.

The gene calls are TRBV2 and TRBJ2-7; the match to TRBD1 covers 7 bases. The junction had 9 bases not matched to a gene; V was cut back by 6 bases and J by 4 bases. CDR1 is SNHLY and CDR2 is FYNNEI in the germline V gene. This CDR3 region has 14 residues. The CDR3 nucleotides are TGTGCCAGCAGACCGGGACAGACTGGATACGAGCAGTACTTC. It yields the protein CASRPGQTGYEQYF. Full variable domain (outside the CDR3, taken from reference TRBV2 and TRBJ2-7): EPEVTQTPSHQVTQMGQEVILRCVPISNHLYFYWYRQILGQKVEFLVSFYNNEISEKSEIFDDQFSVERPDGSNFTLKIRSTKLEDSAMYFCASRPGQTGYEQYFGPGTRLTVT.

V usage is TRBV27 and J usage is TRBJ2-7, with a weak D call TRBD1 (5 bases). The germline V and J ends were trimmed by 5 bases and 6 bases, with 11 bases remaining between them. Germline V lookup: CDR1 MNHEY, CDR2 SMNVEV (reference sequence). This CDR3 has 12 amino acids. CDR3 region: CASSARVSEQYF. CDR3 nucleotides: TGTGCCAGCAGTGCCAGGGTTAGCGAGCAGTACTTC.

This chain joins TRBV4-1 and TRBJ2-1; TRBD2 matches 8 bases. The CDR3 is 16 amino acids. Unmatched junction bases numbered 5, after V lost 4 bases and J lost 0 bases. Germline values: CDR1 MGHRA, CDR2 YSYEKL. The CDR3 here is CASSRPAGDSYNEQFF. The CDR3 DNA is TGCGCCAGCAGCCGACCAGCGGGGGACTCCTACAATGAGCAGTTCTTC.

The chain uses TRBV6-5 and TRBJ1-1; D gene unclear. The germline V and J ends were trimmed by 5 bases and 10 bases, with 14 bases remaining between them. Germline V gene data show CDR1 as MNHEY and CDR2 as SVGAGI. The CDR3 sequence is 12 residues long. DNA for the CDR3: TGTGCCAGCAGTCCCTTCGGTCGGGGAGCTTTCTTT. Residues: CASSPFGRGAFF.

The V gene is TRBV28, the J gene TRBJ2-7, with TRBD2 matching 12 bases. V was pared by 7 bases and J by 12 bases, with 7 bases of the junction left unmatched. CDR3 length: 12 amino acids. Looked up from germline, CDR1 is MDHEN and CDR2 is SYDVKM. The CDR3 protein is CASKTSGSPRYF. The CDR3, as DNA: TGTGCCAGCAAGACTAGCGGGAGCCCTAGGTACTTC.